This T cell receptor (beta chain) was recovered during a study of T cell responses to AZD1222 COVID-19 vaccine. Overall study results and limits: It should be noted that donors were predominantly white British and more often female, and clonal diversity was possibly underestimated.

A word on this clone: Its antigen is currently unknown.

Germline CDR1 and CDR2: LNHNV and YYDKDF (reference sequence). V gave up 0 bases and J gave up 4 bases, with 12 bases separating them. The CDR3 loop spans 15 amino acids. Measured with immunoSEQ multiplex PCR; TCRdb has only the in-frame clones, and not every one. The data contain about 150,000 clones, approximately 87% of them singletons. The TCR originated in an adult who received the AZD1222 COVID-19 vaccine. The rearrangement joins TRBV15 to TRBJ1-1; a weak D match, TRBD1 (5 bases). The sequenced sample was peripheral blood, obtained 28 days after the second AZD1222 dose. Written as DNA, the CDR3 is TGTGCCACCAGCAGAGAGGTCCAGGGTGGCACTGAAGCTTTCTTT. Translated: CATSREVQGGTEAFF.